The source of this T cell receptor (beta chain) is a study of naive and memory T cell subsets. CMV status came from CD4+ IFNgamma after overnight CMV lysate stimulation. EMRA cells were CD45RA+CD27-, and effector memory cells CD45RA-CD27-. Two oligonucleotides, mixed equimolar, formed the beta constant-region primer covering TRBC1 and TRBC2. Nested alpha and beta constant-region primers with the SP2 primer drove four PCR rounds on ligated cDNA. MiXCR, applied by TCRdb to the UMI-ligation and nested PCR reads, yields one record per CDR3 protein. This table holds around 40,000 distinct CDR3 sequences, about an eighth found once. The CDR3 runs 13 residues. In germline, CDR1 is GTSNPN, CDR2 SVGIG (reference sequence). The junction had 7 bases not matched to a gene; V was cut back by 7 bases and J by 6 bases. Remarks on this clonotype: Its cognate antigen is unknown.

The study's findings and limits: Over 85% of naive TCR sequences appeared only once, unlike memory subsets.

The sample taken for sequencing was effector memory CD4+ T cells from blood. Subset of the sample: effector memory, CD45RA- CD27-. The TCR comes from a human donor in good health. V is TRBV30 and J is TRBJ2-7; 12 nucleotides agree with TRBD2. CDR3 coding DNA: TGTGCCTACTCGACTAGCGGGAGTTCCGAGCAGTACTTC. This encodes CAYSTSGSSEQYF. Looking up the rest from reference TRBV30 and TRBJ2-7 gives the full variable domain: SQTIHQWPATLVQPVGSPLSLECTVEGTSNPNLYWYRQAAGRGLQLLFYSVGIGQISSEVPQNLSASRPQDRQFILSSKKLLLSDSGFYLCAYSTSGSSEQYFGPGTRLTVT.